Shown below are 14 T cell receptor beta chains from a single sample sequenced in a study of blood T cell repertoires in COVID-19. Measured with immunoSEQ multiplex PCR; TCRdb has only the in-frame clones, and not every one. This table has under 150,000 clones, about 90% appearing once. The specimen sequenced was peripheral blood. These receptors all stem from a human donor in a cohort sampled during active COVID-19.

The chain is built from TRBV4-1 and TRBJ2-3; TRBD1 is a possible D gene (5 bases). Per the germline V gene, CDR1 is MGHRA and CDR2 is YSYEKL. The CDR3 is made up of 14 amino acids. Trimming left V 0 bases short and J 5 bases short, with 9 bases between. The CDR3 region has the DNA TGCGCCAGCAGCCAAGATAGGGGTGGAGATACGCAGTATTTT. Protein sequence: CASSQDRGGDTQYF.

This rearrangement joins TRBV27 to TRBJ1-4; the D is unclear. Germline loops: CDR1 MNHEY, CDR2 SMNVEV (reference sequence). Trimming removed 6 bases from V and 6 bases from J, with 11 bases in between. The length of the CDR3 is 13 residues. The DNA for the CDR3 is TGTGCCAGCAGCATTCGGAGCTATGAAAAACTGTTTTTT. Encoded protein: CASSIRSYEKLFF.

In this sample, this clone turned up once. V and J are TRBV27 and TRBJ2-1, with 8 bases identical to TRBD1. The CDR3 sequence is 15 residues long. J lost 5 bases, V lost 6 bases, and 9 bases had no gene match. CDR1 and CDR2 (germline): MNHEY, SMNVEV (reference sequence). CDR3 bases: TGTGCCAGCAGCACAACGGGACAGGTTAACAATGAGCAGTTCTTC. Translation gives CASSTTGQVNNEQFF.

The chain has TRBV4-3 and TRBJ2-1; the match to TRBD2 covers 9 bases. This CDR3 region has 16 residues. Germline lookup yields CDR1 LGHNA and CDR2 YSLEER. V lost 2 bases to trimming and J lost 9 bases; unmatched junction nucleotides: 11. The DNA for the CDR3 is TGCGCCAGCAGCCAACAACCCGGACTAGCGTCTGGTGAGCAGTTCTTC. Translating it yields CASSQQPGLASGEQFF.

The chain joins TRBV5-1 to TRBJ2-5, with D unresolved. This CDR3 is built from 11 residues. Germline values: CDR1 SGHRS, CDR2 YFSETQ. Trimming pared 3 bases from V and 2 bases from J, leaving 2 bases between. The CDR3 nucleotides are TGCGCCAGCAGCTCTCAAGAGACCCAGTACTTC. This gives the protein CASSSQETQYF. The full variable domain, in which reference TRBV5-1 and TRBJ2-5 provide the parts outside the CDR3, is KAGVTQTPRYLIKTRGQQVTLSCSPISGHRSVSWYQQTPGQGLQFLFEYFSETQRNKGNFPGRFSGRQFSNSRSEMNVSTLELGDSALYLCASSSQETQYFGPGTRLLVL.

V gene TRBV28 combines with J gene TRBJ1-3; D is perhaps TRBD1 (6 bases). Germline loops: CDR1 MDHEN, CDR2 SYDVKM. This CDR3 spans 17 amino acids. V was cut by 4 bases and J by 4 bases, with 20 bases left in between. The CDR3: CASSSYAIRGAGNTIYF. In DNA form, the CDR3 reads TGTGCCAGCAGTTCGTACGCCATCCGGGGGGCGGGAAACACCATATATTTT. Looking up the rest from reference TRBV28 and TRBJ1-3 gives the full variable domain: DVKVTQSSRYLVKRTGEKVFLECVQDMDHENMFWYRQDPGLGLRLIYFSYDVKMKEKGDIPEGYSVSREKKERFSLILESASTNQTSMYLCASSSYAIRGAGNTIYFGEGSWLTVV.

This chain uses TRBV4-1 with TRBJ2-1; 10 bases are shared with TRBD2. CDR1 and CDR2 (germline): MGHRA, YSYEKL. V was pared by 4 bases and J by 1 base, with 4 bases of the junction left unmatched. The CDR3 extends over 16 amino acids. The CDR3 sequence is CASSRISGRSYNEQFF. As DNA, the CDR3 is TGCGCCAGCAGCCGAATTAGCGGGAGGTCCTACAATGAGCAGTTCTTC.

The chain couples TRBV6-4 to TRBJ1-1; 10 bases line up with TRBD1. Germline CDR1 and CDR2: MRHNA and SNTAGT. This CDR3 spans 15 amino acids. Trimming cost V 8 bases and J 3 bases; bases outside gene matches: 9. CDR3 sequence (DNA): TGTGCCAGCTCAGACAGGGGGCAGGTGCACACTGAAGCTTTCTTT. This codes for CASSDRGQVHTEAFF.

This clone was seen once. The chain is built from TRBV19 and TRBJ2-3; 10 bases line up with TRBD1. Germline V gene data show CDR1 as LNHDA and CDR2 as SQIVND (reference sequence). The CDR3 covers 14 residues. V lost 7 bases and J lost 6; bases outside the gene matches: 7. This chain's CDR3 is CASTSGQGRDTQYF. The CDR3 nucleotides read TGTGCCAGTACCTCGGGACAGGGGAGGGATACGCAGTATTTT.

Here the CDR3 reads CASSRLEGGRAPIQYF. DNA of the CDR3: TGCGCCAGCAGCCGCCTCGAGGGCGGGAGGGCCCCCATTCAGTACTTC. The chain is built from TRBV4-1 and TRBJ2-4, with TRBD2 matching over 9 bases. Trimming took 4 bases from V and 9 from J; bases not matched to a gene: 13. Germline values: CDR1 MGHRA, CDR2 YSYEKL. The CDR3 covers 16 residues.

V is TRBV19 and J is TRBJ1-6; D unresolved. CDR1 and CDR2 (germline): LNHDA, SQIVND (reference sequence). V lost 3 bases to trimming and J lost 8 bases, with 14 bases between them. The CDR3 length is 15 residues. In DNA form, the CDR3 reads TGTGCCAGTAGTATCGGGAGGGAGGGTGATTCACCCCTCCACTTT. Translating gives CASSIGREGDSPLHF.

The chain links TRBV28 to TRBJ2-2; D possibly corresponds to TRBD1 (6 bases). Trimming took 6 bases from V and 8 from J, leaving 19 bases between them. This CDR3 region has 15 residues. Germline CDR1 is MDHEN and CDR2 is SYDVKM. CDR3 sequence reads: CASSLDRRRTGELFF. The CDR3 DNA is TGTGCCAGCAGCTTGGACAGACGGAGAACTGGGGAGCTGTTTTTT.

The rearrangement links TRBV30 to TRBJ2-1; D might be TRBD1 (6 bases). The germline V gene has CDR1 GTSNPN and CDR2 SVGIG (reference sequence). This CDR3 comprises 18 residues. V gave up 1 base and J gave up 1 base, with 20 bases separating them. The CDR3 spells CAWSDEGKRGISYNEQFF. DNA for the CDR3: TGTGCCTGGAGTGATGAGGGAAAAAGGGGGATTTCCTACAATGAGCAGTTCTTC.

The V call is TRBV18, the J call TRBJ1-1; a possible D gene is TRBD1 (5 bases). The CDR3 contains 15 residues. CDR1 KGHSH and CDR2 LQKENI come from the germline V gene. With 6 bases removed from V and 3 bases from J, the gap between germline ends came to 17 bases. CDR3 amino acids: CASSTQGILDTEAFF. In DNA form, the CDR3 reads TGTGCCAGCTCGACCCAGGGTATCTTGGACACTGAAGCTTTCTTT. Looking up the rest from reference TRBV18 and TRBJ1-1 gives the full variable domain: NAGVMQNPRHLVRRRGQEARLRCSPMKGHSHVYWYRQLPEEGLKFMVYLQKENIIDESGMPKERFSAEFPKEGPSILRIQQVVRGDSAAYFCASSTQGILDTEAFFGQGTRLTVV.